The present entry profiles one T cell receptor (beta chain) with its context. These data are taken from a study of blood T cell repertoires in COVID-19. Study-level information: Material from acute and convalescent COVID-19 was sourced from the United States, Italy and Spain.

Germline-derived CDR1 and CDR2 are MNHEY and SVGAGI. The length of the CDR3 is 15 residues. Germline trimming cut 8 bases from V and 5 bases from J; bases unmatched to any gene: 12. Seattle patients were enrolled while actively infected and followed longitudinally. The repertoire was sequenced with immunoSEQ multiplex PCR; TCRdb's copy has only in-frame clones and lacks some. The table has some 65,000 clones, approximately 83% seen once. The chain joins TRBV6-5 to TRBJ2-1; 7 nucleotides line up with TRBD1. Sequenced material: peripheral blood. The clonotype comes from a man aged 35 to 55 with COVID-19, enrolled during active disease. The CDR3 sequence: CASRLDRKPHNEQFF. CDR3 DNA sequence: TGTGCCAGCCGCCTGGACAGGAAGCCTCACAATGAGCAGTTCTTC.